A selection of T cell receptor beta chains follows, all from one sample in a study of shared clonotypes between healthy human individuals. The table came from immunoSEQ multiplex PCR; TCRdb's copy has only in-frame clones and leaves some out. Altogether about half a million clones are present, 70% to 80% being singletons, with the ten largest covering 13%. Sequencing was performed on PBMCs. The receptors were sampled from a woman aged 40 to 55 in good health. Some clones in this sample may be carry-over from other donors' samples. CDR3s include the opening cysteine and the closing phenylalanine or tryptophan. Fields, in order: J gene, D gene, V gene, clone size, CDR3 protein, CDR3 DNA. D genes are given only for firm matches. The size entry is marked missing in some rows and otherwise reads once, few, many or a size class.

TRBJ2-7,.,TRBV21-1,.,CASSLPRDRDDYEQYF,TGTGCCAGCAGCCTACCCCGGGACAGGGATGACTACGAGCAGTACTTC
TRBJ2-1,.,TRBV5-1,.,CASSLGSGYNEQFF,TGCGCCAGCAGCTTGGGGTCAGGCTACAATGAGCAGTTCTTC
TRBJ2-1,TRBD2,TRBV11-2,.,CASSPLRGGRESYNEQFF,TGTGCCAGCAGCCCCCTCCGGGGCGGGAGGGAGTCCTACAATGAGCAGTTCTTC
TRBJ2-3,TRBD2,TRBV14,.,CASSRRLAGEGDTQYF,TGTGCCAGCAGCCGACGACTAGCGGGAGAGGGAGATACGCAGTATTTT
TRBJ2-7,.,TRBV2,.,CASSEATAEQYF,TGTGCCAGCAGTGAAGCGACGGCCGAGCAGTACTTC
TRBJ2-7,TRBD1,TRBV7-9,.,CASSLGPGGQAYEQYF,TGTGCCAGCAGCTTAGGACCCGGGGGACAGGCCTACGAGCAGTACTTC
TRBJ1-3,.,TRBV27,.,CASSSLGSGNTIYF,TGTGCCAGCAGTTCTTTGGGCTCTGGAAACACCATATATTTT
TRBJ1-2,.,TRBV10-2,many,CASSEGTDRSNYGYTF,TGCGCCAGCAGTGAAGGGACTGACCGTTCTAACTATGGCTACACCTTC
TRBJ2-1,TRBD2,TRBV4-1,.,CASSHEIPRGTRYNEQFF,TGCGCCAGCAGCCATGAAATACCGCGGGGGACTAGGTACAATGAGCAGTTCTTC
TRBJ2-7,TRBD1,TRBV9,.,CASSKGQGSYEQYF,TGTGCCAGCAGCAAAGGACAGGGCTCCTACGAGCAGTACTTC
TRBJ2-7,TRBD2,TRBV5-5,.,CASSPGTSGRALYEQYF,TGTGCCAGCAGCCCCGGGACTAGCGGGAGGGCCCTCTACGAGCAGTACTTC
TRBJ2-5,TRBD2,TRBV9,.,CASSVGEGGLAETQYF,TGTGCCAGCAGCGTAGGGGAGGGAGGGCTCGCAGAGACCCAGTACTTC
TRBJ1-3,.,TRBV9,.,CASSVATQMVGRGNTIYF,TGTGCCAGCAGCGTAGCTACCCAGATGGTGGGCCGTGGAAACACCATATATTTT
TRBJ2-1,.,TRBV4-2,.,CASSQDEWNYNEQFF,TGTGCCAGCAGCCAAGATGAATGGAATTACAATGAGCAGTTCTTC
TRBJ1-2,.,TRBV6-6,.,CASSPVLGYTF,TGTGCCAGCAGCCCGGTCTTGGGCTACACCTTC